This TCR beta chain was captured by sequencing in a study of blood T cell repertoires in COVID-19 (dated by TCRdb to the early 2020s). For the study in its entirety: The collaborator samples originated in the United States, Italy and Spain and spanned the acute and convalescent phases of COVID-19. The repertoires were released in a freely available public database meant as a resource for research on the immune response to SARS-CoV-2. Where available, HLA class I and class II types were obtained from metadata supplied by the sample provider rather than from assay-based typing. The prospective study material was composed of cDNA or gDNA derived from T cells, B-cell-depleted T cells, or PBMCs. The dataset comprised deeply sampled blood TCRbeta repertoires from subjects exposed to, actively infected with, or recovered from COVID-19. The sample metadata nearly always contained a de-identified subject ID, COVID-19 status, age in years and sex. Samples were obtained from the ongoing ImmuneRACE study (first 160 participants) and from over 1,000 subjects provided by 6 global collaborators. The paper as a whole reports these results and caveats: The quantity of clinical and demographic metadata differed by source and by participant and was supplied without curation.

On this clone: Its target antigen remains unknown. The input lacks base qualities; no much larger clone sits a single base away.

Whole blood was collected in K2EDTA tubes by collaborating institutions according to the institutions' own protocols. Collaborator samples were shipped for TCRbeta analysis as frozen whole blood, isolated PBMCs, or DNA extracted from either sample type. The immunoSEQ Assay, a bias-controlled multiplex PCR, was used to amplify TCRbeta CDR3 regions from genomic DNA. In the authors' own workflow: The number of nucleated cells in each sample was estimated from the amplification of reference gene primers within the assay. Sequence reads were collapsed and filtered to measure the absolute abundance of every unique TCRbeta CDR3 rearrangement. For each sample, productive Simpson clonality was calculated as the square root of Simpson's diversity index over productive rearrangements. Imported from immuneACCESS, the table was reduced by TCRdb to in-frame sequences with V and J called. These copies leave out some clones; in studies compared against another copy, an unresolved V gene accounts for under half, and the cause of the remainder is not known. That table gives V, J and clone size, and the DNA gave D and trimming. This sample comprises around 300,000 clones, about nine tenths of them detected only once. Together, the top ten hold 2% to 3% of the sample.

The sequence came from a man aged 18 to 35 with active or convalescent COVID-19. Sequencing used peripheral blood.

The sequenced DNA: TGTGCCAGCAGTGATTGGGGTCAGGGAAACACCGGGGAGCTGTTTTTT. This sequence encodes CASSDWGQGNTGELFF. The chain joins TRBV25-1 to TRBJ2-2; perhaps TRBD1 is the D gene, with 5 bases matching. V and J lose 3 bases and 2 bases, and a span of 13 bases separates them. The germline V gene yields MGHDK for CDR1 and SYGVNS for CDR2. Spanning cysteine to phenylalanine, the CDR3 consists of 16 amino acids. Of all the DNA, just the CDR3 is kept, 48 bases in frame from base 1.